This TCR beta chain was retrieved from a study of CD8+CD57+ T cells in acquired aplastic anemia. General study results and limits: Overlap between patients and controls comprised roughly 28 CD8+ CDR3 sequences. CD8+ Simpson's diversity did not differ significantly between patients and controls.

As to this clonotype: Its antigen is not identified.

Germline values: CDR1 ENHRY, CDR2 SYGVKD. The CDR3 contains 14 residues. V lost 6 bases and J lost 2, with 14 bases in between. Genomic DNA acted as the template from which TCR beta VDJ combination and CDR3 sequence profiling were carried out. One entry per CDR3 protein, called by TCRdb with MiXCR from the reads. The sample holds 400,000 to 500,000 distinct CDR3 sequences, about 70% seen once. The clonotype comes from a human donor in good health, serving as a control. Sequenced sample: sorted CD4+, CD8+, or CD8+CD57+ T cells (not recorded which) from PBMCs. V usage is TRBV10-3 and J usage is TRBJ2-7, with a weak D call TRBD2 (5 bases). CDR3 amino acids: CAIRQSTAAYEQYF. The CDR3 DNA follows: TGTGCCATCAGACAGTCAACAGCGGCCTACGAGCAGTACTTC.